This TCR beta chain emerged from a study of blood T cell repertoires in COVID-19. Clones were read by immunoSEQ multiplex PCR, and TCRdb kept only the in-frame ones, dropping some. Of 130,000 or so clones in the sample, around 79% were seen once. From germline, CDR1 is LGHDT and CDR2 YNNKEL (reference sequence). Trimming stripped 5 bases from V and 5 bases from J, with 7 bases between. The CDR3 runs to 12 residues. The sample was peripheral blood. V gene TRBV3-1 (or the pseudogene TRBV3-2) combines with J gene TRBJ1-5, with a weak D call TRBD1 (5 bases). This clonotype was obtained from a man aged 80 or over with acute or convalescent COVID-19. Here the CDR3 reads CASSTTDQPQHF. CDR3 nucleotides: TGTGCCAGCAGCACGACAGATCAGCCCCAGCATTTT.